A single sample is the source of the 17 T cell receptor beta chains below, sequenced in a study of Ad26.COV2.S vaccination and SARS-CoV-2 variants (dated by TCRdb to the early 2020s). To prepare the library, the immunoSEQ multiplex PCR assay was applied. The table comes from immuneACCESS by way of TCRdb, which keeps in-frame sequences with V and J called. Part of the clones is missing from these tables; in studies checked, under half for an unresolved V gene and the rest for unknown reasons. For this sample the table gives 450,000 to 550,000 clones, of which 80% to 90% were detected only once. The ten largest clones capture over 1.5% of the sample. The treatment or condition label on this specimen signifies: some 19 received Ad26.COV2.S at low or high dose, single or two shots; roughly five received placebo; per-sample allocation not given. Repertoires of vaccine and placebo recipients were sequenced from samples taken on day 63 after the first injection.

Sequences were derived from peripheral blood, sampled in a trial of Ad26.COV2.S vaccine versus placebo. The receptors originated from a person aged 18-60 years who received the Ad26.COV2.S COVID-19 vaccine or a placebo.

V gene TRBV6-1 combines with J gene TRBJ1-5, with TRBD1 matching over 7 bases. This CDR3 comprises 17 residues. Germline V gene data show CDR1 as MNHNS and CDR2 as SASEGT. J lost 4 bases, V lost 1 base, and 10 bases had no gene match. This chain's CDR3 is CASSEGGTASSNQPQHF. In DNA form, the CDR3 reads TGTGCCAGCAGTGAAGGTGGGACAGCGTCATCAAATCAGCCCCAGCATTTT.

CDR3 amino acids: CAWSWGGLALAFF. As DNA, the CDR3 is TGTGCCTGGAGTTGGGGGGGACTGGCATTGGCTTTCTTT. This sequence joins TRBV30 and TRBJ1-1; perhaps TRBD1 as D (5 bases). Germline CDR1 is GTSNPN and CDR2 is SVGIG (reference sequence). The ends were cut back, 2 bases at V and 11 bases at J, with 18 bases in the middle. The CDR3 sequence is 13 residues long.

This clone has a handful of counts. V usage is TRBV4-3 and J usage is TRBJ1-6; D is unclear. The length of the CDR3 is 15 residues. Per germline, CDR1 LGHNA and CDR2 YSLEER. Trimming took 4 bases from V and 6 from J, leaving 13 bases between them. CDR3 sequence (DNA): TGCGCCAGCAGCCGGGCAACCGAACTTAATTCACCCCTCCACTTT. Amino acid sequence: CASSRATELNSPLHF.

V and J are TRBV18 and TRBJ1-6; weak D call: TRBD1 (5 bases). Trimming removed 3 bases from V and 13 bases from J, with 19 bases in between. The CDR3 runs to 15 residues. Germline V gene sequence: CDR1 KGHSH, CDR2 LQKENI. The CDR3 loop reads CASSPVPGGRLPLHF. The DNA for the CDR3 is TGTGCCAGCTCACCCGTTCCCGGGGGACGACTGCCCCTCCACTTT.

V usage is TRBV4-3 and J usage is TRBJ2-1, with D perhaps TRBD1 (5 bases). V lost 4 bases, J lost 4 bases, and 11 bases lay in between. The CDR3 has 14 residues. From germline, CDR1 is LGHNA and CDR2 YSLEER. CDR3 sequence (DNA): TGCGCCAGCAGCCGAGATAGACAGTACAATGAGCAGTTCTTC. This translates into CASSRDRQYNEQFF.

V usage is TRBV5-8 and J usage is TRBJ1-5; D may be TRBD1 (5 bases). V dropped 0 bases and J dropped 6 bases, with 13 bases sitting between them. This CDR3 has 15 residues. In germline, CDR1 is SGHTS, CDR2 YDEGEE. CDR3 sequence (DNA): TGTGCCAGCAGCTTGGTGTCCAGGGAAGGTCAGCCCCAGCATTTT. This translates into CASSLVSREGQPQHF.

V usage is TRBV6-5 and J usage is TRBJ2-4, with a weak D call TRBD1 (6 bases). Germline V lookup: CDR1 MNHEY, CDR2 SVGAGI. Trimming stripped 5 bases from V and 1 base from J, with 12 bases between. The CDR3 totals 15 residues. CDR3 in amino acids: CASSTHRAAKNIQYF. CDR3 sequence (DNA): TGTGCCAGCAGTACTCACAGGGCTGCCAAAAACATTCAGTACTTC.

The J gene is TRBJ1-4, the V gene TRBV18; the match to TRBD1 covers 7 bases. The junction had 4 bases not matched to a gene; V was cut back by 2 bases and J by 4 bases. Germline CDR1 KGHSH, CDR2 LQKENI. The CDR3 covers 15 residues. The CDR3 DNA sequence: TGTGCCAGCTCACCAAGACAGGGATTTAATGAAAAACTGTTTTTT. It translates to CASSPRQGFNEKLFF.

The chain joins TRBV2 to TRBJ2-5, with D perhaps being TRBD1 or TRBD2 (5 bases each). V was cut by 2 bases and J by 5 bases, with 15 bases left in between. The CDR3 sequence is 15 residues long. Germline V gene data show CDR1 as SNHLY and CDR2 as FYNNEI. In DNA form, the CDR3 reads TGTGCCAGCAGTGAAAGGGACGGGATAAGGGAGACCCAGTACTTC. Its protein is CASSERDGIRETQYF.

The chain couples TRBV27 to TRBJ1-2; 8 bases are shared with TRBD1. Germline loops: CDR1 MNHEY, CDR2 SMNVEV (reference sequence). V lost 8 bases and J lost 1; bases outside the gene matches: 12. The CDR3 sequence is 16 residues long. The CDR3 region is CASRKLLGQGNYGYTF. CDR3 DNA sequence: TGTGCCAGCCGTAAACTCCTAGGACAGGGTAACTATGGCTACACCTTC.

V and J are TRBV7-9 and TRBJ1-1; D gene ambiguous. CDR3 size: 18 residues. Germline V gene sequence: CDR1 SEHNR, CDR2 FQNEAQ (reference sequence). Trimming cost V 3 bases and J 7 bases, with 27 bases left between them. The CDR3 sequence is CASSFHHTRTGERSEAFF. The CDR3 DNA reads as TGTGCCAGCAGCTTTCATCATACCCGGACGGGAGAACGGAGTGAAGCTTTCTTT.

The chain is built from TRBV28 and TRBJ2-4; a possible D gene is TRBD2 (6 bases). CDR3 length equals 17 residues. Trimming stripped 5 bases from V and 0 bases from J, with 17 bases between. Germline values: CDR1 MDHEN, CDR2 SYDVKM. CDR3 sequence (DNA): TGTGCCAGCAGTGCACCCTCGGACTACTTAGCCAAAAACATTCAGTACTTC. As protein: CASSAPSDYLAKNIQYF.

The V gene is TRBV14, the J gene TRBJ2-7; D may correspond to TRBD1 or TRBD2 (5 bases each). This CDR3 is 15 amino acids long. The V end was cut by 1 base, the J end by 3 bases, with 13 bases between. Germline loops: CDR1 SGHDN, CDR2 FVKESK. CDR3 protein: CASSQGWDGHYEQYF. CDR3 bases: TGTGCCAGCAGCCAAGGCTGGGACGGACACTACGAGCAGTACTTC.

This clone was counted once. This rearrangement joins TRBV19 to TRBJ1-5, with a weak D call TRBD1 (6 bases). CDR1 is LNHDA, CDR2 SQIVND, per germline (reference sequence). This CDR3 contains 13 residues. Trimming pared 4 bases from V and 6 bases from J, leaving 10 bases between. This CDR3 is CASSTDRGQPQHF. The CDR3 DNA reads TGTGCCAGTAGTACGGACAGAGGTCAGCCCCAGCATTTT.

The chain employs TRBV28 and TRBJ1-5, with D perhaps matching TRBD1 (5 bases). V was trimmed by 5 bases and J by 0 bases, leaving 11 bases between them. Germline lookup yields CDR1 MDHEN and CDR2 SYDVKM. The CDR3 length is 15 residues. As DNA, the CDR3 is TGTGCCAGCAGTGCCGGACAACTTAGCAATCAGCCCCAGCATTTT. Translation gives CASSAGQLSNQPQHF. Based on the CDR3 plus reference TRBV28 and TRBJ1-5, the full variable domain is DVKVTQSSRYLVKRTGEKVFLECVQDMDHENMFWYRQDPGLGLRLIYFSYDVKMKEKGDIPEGYSVSREKKERFSLILESASTNQTSMYLCASSAGQLSNQPQHFGDGTRLSIL.

V and J are TRBV10-1 and TRBJ2-2; no reliable D call. Per the germline V gene, CDR1 is WNHNN and CDR2 is SYGVQD (reference sequence). This CDR3 region has 14 residues. The germline V and J ends were trimmed by 8 bases and 2 bases, with 12 bases remaining between them. The CDR3, as DNA: TGCGCCAGCCAAGGAGTCTTAAACACCGGGGAGCTGTTTTTT. Translation gives CASQGVLNTGELFF.

V usage is TRBV6-2 or TRBV6-3 and J usage is TRBJ2-7; 7 bases agree with TRBD1. The ends lost 6 bases at V and 1 base at J; junction bases unmatched: 12. Germline-derived CDR1 and CDR2 are MNHEY and SVGEGT. The CDR3 consists of 16 residues. The DNA of the CDR3 is TGTGCCAGCAGCCCTCTCCCCGGGACAGAATCCTACGAGCAGTACTTC. This gives the protein CASSPLPGTESYEQYF.